Detailed here is one TCR beta chain. Antigen: not known. Assay: immunoSEQ multiplex PCR; the TCRdb copy retains only in-frame clones and omits some. Among some 140,000 clones listed, about 92% were seen once. The source of the sample is a study of T cell responses to AZD1222 COVID-19 vaccine. The V gene's germline CDR1 is GTSNPN and CDR2 SVGIG (reference sequence). The CDR3 runs to 12 residues. V shed 7 bases and J shed 2 bases, with 12 bases lying between them. Points from the study as a whole: With dominance at 160-218 and 743-854, vaccine-associated CD4 TCRs spanned spike. The breadth and depth of Spike-specific TCRs increased once two AZD1222 doses had been given.

The starting material was peripheral blood, obtained on day 0 of AZD1222 vaccination. The J gene is TRBJ2-7, the V gene TRBV30; D unresolved. The source of this sequence is an adult in good health. The CDR3 DNA is TGTGCCTTAAGGACGGTGACCTACGAGCAGTACTTC. It encodes CALRTVTYEQYF.